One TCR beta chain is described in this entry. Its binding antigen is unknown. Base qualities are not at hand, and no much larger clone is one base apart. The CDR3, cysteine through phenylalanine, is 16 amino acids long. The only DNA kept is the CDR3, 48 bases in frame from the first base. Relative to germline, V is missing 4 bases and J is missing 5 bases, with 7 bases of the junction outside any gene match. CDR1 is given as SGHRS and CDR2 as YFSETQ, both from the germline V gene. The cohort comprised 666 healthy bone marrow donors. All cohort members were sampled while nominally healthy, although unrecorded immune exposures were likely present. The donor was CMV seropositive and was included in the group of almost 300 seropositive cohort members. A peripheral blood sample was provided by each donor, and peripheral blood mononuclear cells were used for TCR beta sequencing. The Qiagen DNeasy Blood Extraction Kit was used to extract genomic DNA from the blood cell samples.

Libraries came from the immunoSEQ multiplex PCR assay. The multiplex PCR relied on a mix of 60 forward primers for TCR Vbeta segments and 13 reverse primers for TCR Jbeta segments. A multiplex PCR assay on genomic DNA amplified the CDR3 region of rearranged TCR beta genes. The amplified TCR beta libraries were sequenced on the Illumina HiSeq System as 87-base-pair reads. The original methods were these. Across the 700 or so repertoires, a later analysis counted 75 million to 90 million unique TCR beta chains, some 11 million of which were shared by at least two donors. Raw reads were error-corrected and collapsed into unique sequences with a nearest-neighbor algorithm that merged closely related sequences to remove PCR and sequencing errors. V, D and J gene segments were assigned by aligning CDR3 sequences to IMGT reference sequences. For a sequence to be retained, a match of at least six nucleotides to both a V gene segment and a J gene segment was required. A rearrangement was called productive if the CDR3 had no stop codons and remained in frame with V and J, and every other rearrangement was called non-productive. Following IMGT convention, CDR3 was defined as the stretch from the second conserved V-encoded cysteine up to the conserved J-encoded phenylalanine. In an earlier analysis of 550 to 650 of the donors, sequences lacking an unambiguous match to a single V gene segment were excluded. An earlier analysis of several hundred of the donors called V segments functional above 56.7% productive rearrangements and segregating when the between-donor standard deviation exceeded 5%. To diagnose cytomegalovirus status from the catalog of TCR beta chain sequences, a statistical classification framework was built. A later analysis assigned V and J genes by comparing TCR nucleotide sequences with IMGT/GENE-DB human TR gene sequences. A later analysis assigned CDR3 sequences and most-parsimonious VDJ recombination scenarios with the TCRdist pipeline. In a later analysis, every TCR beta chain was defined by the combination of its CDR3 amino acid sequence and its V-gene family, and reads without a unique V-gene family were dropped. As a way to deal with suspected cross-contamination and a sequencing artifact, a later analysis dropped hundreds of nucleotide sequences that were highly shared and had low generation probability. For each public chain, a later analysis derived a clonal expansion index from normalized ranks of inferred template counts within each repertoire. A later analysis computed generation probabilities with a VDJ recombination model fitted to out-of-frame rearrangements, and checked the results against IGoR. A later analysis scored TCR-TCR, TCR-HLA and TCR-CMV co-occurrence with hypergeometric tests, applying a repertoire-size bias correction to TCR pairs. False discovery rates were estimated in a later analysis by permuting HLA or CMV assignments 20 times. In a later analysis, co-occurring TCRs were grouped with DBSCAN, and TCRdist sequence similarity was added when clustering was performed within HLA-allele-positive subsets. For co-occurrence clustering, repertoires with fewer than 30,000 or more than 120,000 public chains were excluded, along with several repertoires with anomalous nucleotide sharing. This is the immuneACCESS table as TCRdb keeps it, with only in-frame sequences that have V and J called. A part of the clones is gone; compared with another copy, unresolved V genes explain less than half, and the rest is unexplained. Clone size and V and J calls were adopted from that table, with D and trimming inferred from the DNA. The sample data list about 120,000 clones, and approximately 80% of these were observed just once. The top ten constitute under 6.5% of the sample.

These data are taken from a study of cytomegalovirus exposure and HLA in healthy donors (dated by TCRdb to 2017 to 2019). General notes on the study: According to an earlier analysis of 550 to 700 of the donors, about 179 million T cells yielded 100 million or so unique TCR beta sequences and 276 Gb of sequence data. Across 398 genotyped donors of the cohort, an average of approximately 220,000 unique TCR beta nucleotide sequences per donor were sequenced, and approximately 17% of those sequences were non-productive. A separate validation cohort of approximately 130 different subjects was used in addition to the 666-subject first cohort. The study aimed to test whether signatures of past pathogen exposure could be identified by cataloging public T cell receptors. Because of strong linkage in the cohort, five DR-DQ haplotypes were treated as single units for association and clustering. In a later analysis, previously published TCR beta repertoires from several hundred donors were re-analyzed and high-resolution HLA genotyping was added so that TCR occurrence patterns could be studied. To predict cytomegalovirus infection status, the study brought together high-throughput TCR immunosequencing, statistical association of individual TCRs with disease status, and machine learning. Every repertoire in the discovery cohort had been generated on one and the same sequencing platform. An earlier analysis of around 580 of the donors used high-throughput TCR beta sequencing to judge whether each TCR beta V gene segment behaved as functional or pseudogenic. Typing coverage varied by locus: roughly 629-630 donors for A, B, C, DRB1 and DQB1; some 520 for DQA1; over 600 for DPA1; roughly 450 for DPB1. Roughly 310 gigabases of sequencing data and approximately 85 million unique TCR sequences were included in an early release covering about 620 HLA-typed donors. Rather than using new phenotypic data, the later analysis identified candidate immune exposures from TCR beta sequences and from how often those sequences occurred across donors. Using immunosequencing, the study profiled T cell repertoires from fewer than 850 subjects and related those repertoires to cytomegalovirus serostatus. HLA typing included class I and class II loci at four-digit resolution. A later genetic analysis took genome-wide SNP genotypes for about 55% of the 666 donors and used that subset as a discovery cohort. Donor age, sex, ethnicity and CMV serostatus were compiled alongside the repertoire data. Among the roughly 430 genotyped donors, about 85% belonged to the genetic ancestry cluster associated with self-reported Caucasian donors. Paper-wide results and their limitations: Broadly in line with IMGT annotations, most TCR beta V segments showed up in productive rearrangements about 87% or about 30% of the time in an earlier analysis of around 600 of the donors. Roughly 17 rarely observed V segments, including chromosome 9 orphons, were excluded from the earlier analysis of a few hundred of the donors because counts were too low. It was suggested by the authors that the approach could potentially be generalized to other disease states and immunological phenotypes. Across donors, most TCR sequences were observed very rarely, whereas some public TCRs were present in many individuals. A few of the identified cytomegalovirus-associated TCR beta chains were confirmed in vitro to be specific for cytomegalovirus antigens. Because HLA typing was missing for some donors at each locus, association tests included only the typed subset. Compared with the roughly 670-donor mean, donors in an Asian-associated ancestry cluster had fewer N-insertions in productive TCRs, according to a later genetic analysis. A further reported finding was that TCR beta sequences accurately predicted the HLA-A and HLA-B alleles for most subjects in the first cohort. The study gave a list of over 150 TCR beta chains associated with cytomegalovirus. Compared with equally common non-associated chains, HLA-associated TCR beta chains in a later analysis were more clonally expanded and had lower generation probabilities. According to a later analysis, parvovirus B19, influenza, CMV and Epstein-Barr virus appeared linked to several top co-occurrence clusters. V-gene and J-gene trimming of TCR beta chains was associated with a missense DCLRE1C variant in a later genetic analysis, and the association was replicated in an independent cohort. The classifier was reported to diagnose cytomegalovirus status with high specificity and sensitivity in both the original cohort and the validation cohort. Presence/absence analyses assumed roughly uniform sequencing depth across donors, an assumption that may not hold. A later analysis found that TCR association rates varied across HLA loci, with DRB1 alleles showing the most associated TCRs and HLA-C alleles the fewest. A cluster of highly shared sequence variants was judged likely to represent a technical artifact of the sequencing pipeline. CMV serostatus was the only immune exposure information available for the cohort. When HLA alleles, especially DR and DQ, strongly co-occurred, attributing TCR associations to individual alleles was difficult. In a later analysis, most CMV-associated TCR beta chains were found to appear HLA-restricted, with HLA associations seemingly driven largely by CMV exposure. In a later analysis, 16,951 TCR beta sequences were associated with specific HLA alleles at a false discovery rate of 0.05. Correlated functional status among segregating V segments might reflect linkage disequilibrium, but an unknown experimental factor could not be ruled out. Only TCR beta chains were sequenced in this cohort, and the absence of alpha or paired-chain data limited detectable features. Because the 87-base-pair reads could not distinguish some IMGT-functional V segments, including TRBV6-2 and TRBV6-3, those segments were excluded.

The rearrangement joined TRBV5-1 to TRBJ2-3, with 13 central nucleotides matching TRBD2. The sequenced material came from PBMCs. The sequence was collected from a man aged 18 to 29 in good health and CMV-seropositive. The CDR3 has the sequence CASSHTWTSGGDTQYF. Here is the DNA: TGCGCCAGCAGCCATACATGGACTAGCGGGGGAGATACGCAGTATTTT.